Shown below are 31 T cell receptor beta chains from a single sample sequenced in a study of monozygotic twins with inflammatory bowel disease. TCRdb re-called the 5' RACE reads, yielding one record per CDR3 amino acid sequence without DNA. The sample table sets out approximately 160,000 distinct CDR3 sequences. The specimen sequenced was blood. The receptor source for this set is a human donor with ulcerative colitis or Crohn's disease, or a healthy co-twin of an affected twin (not recorded which).

The V and J genes are TRBV18 and TRBJ2-7; lacking DNA, the TRBD1 call made by TCRdb goes unchecked. The CDR3 spans 16 residues. Germline-derived CDR1 and CDR2 are KGHSH and LQKENI. CDR3 in amino acids: CASSPNRGTGGNEQYF. The full variable domain, with the rest looked up from reference TRBV18 and TRBJ2-7, is NAGVMQNPRHLVRRRGQEARLRCSPMKGHSHVYWYRQLPEEGLKFMVYLQKENIIDESGMPKERFSAEFPKEGPSILRIQQVVRGDSAAYFCASSPNRGTGGNEQYFGPGTRLTVT.

The V and J genes are TRBV7-8 and TRBJ2-7; TCRdb reports TRBD2, a call that lacks DNA to check it against. The germline gives CDR1 SGHVS, CDR2 FQNEAQ. This CDR3 spans 16 amino acids. The CDR3: CASSLERAGADYEQYF.

The rearrangement uses TRBV7-8 and TRBJ1-5. The germline V gene has CDR1 SGHVS and CDR2 FQNEAQ. CDR3 size: 17 residues. The CDR3 loop is CASSFSWGGGSNQPQHF. The variable domain in full, with the rest retrieved from reference TRBV7-8 and TRBJ1-5, is GAGVSQSPRYKVAKRGQDVALRCDPISGHVSLFWYQQALGQGPEFLTYFQNEAQLDKSGLPSDRFFAERPEGSVSTLKIQRTQQEDSAVYLCASSFSWGGGSNQPQHFGDGTRLSIL.

The chain's CDR3 is CSVGGEGTEAFF. The V call is TRBV29-1, the J call TRBJ1-1. CDR1 SQVTM and CDR2 ANQGSEA come from the germline V gene. This CDR3 region has 12 residues.

The chain combines TRBV6-5 with TRBJ2-7. The CDR3 spans 13 residues. Germline V gives CDR1 MNHEY, CDR2 SVGAGI. The CDR3 loop is CASSYSGTYEQYF.

V and J are TRBV20-1 and TRBJ1-2; lacking DNA, the TRBD1 call made by TCRdb goes unchecked. The germline V gene has CDR1 DFQATT and CDR2 SNEGSKA (reference sequence). This CDR3 region has 14 residues. The CDR3 loop is CSAHSRDRNYGYTF.

J is TRBJ1-2 and V is TRBV5-1. Germline V CDR1 and CDR2: SGHRS, YFSETQ. The CDR3 covers 14 residues. CDR3 region: CASSSQAGPYGYTF.

The V and J genes are TRBV20-1 and TRBJ1-6. The CDR3 has 15 residues. CDR1 is DFQATT and CDR2 is SNEGSKA in the germline V gene (reference sequence). The CDR3 spells CSVSLGRGNSAPLHF.

This rearrangement joins TRBV5-4 to TRBJ2-2. The CDR3 is 12 residues long. Germline V CDR1 and CDR2: SGHNT, YYREEE (reference sequence). CDR3 sequence reads: CASSFNHGELFF.

This chain uses TRBV19 with TRBJ2-7; the D gene TCRdb calls, TRBD2, cannot be checked with no DNA. Germline CDR1 LNHDA, CDR2 SQIVND (reference sequence). The CDR3 is made up of 12 amino acids. CDR3 sequence reads: CATQRENNEQYF.

V and J are TRBV9 and TRBJ2-2; there is no DNA to check the TCRdb D call of TRBD2. Looked up from germline, CDR1 is SGDLS and CDR2 is YYNGEE. CDR3 length equals 18 residues. The CDR3 region is CASSDSKRRERGTGELFF.

V gene TRBV7-9 combines with J gene TRBJ2-5. CDR1 is SEHNR, CDR2 FQNEAQ, per germline (reference sequence). The CDR3 is made up of 14 amino acids. The CDR3 sequence is CASRLAGVQETQYF.

The genes are TRBV6-1 and TRBJ1-5; the TRBD1 assignment by TCRdb is unverifiable without DNA. This CDR3 has 16 residues. The V gene's germline CDR1 is MNHNS and CDR2 SASEGT. This CDR3 is CASSERGGGTYQPQHF.

This chain connects TRBV20-1 to TRBJ1-5; the D call of TRBD1 rests on TCRdb alone, since no DNA is present to check it. Per germline, CDR1 DFQATT and CDR2 SNEGSKA (reference sequence). The CDR3 covers 12 residues. CDR3: CSARTGEQPQHF.

This chain uses TRBV27 with TRBJ1-2; no DNA is available, so the TRBD1 call from TCRdb remains unchecked. The CDR3 is 17 amino acids. The germline CDR1 and CDR2 sequences are MNHEY and SMNVEV (reference sequence). The CDR3 is CASSFSPPLQGGYGYTF.

V gene TRBV7-2 combines with J gene TRBJ2-3; the TRBD1 assignment by TCRdb is unverifiable without DNA. The CDR3 is made up of 13 amino acids. Germline values: CDR1 SGHTA, CDR2 FQGNSA. The CDR3 loop reads CASSLQGGDTQYF.

V and J are TRBV24-1 and TRBJ2-2. Germline CDR1 KGHDR, CDR2 SFDVKD. The CDR3 has 16 amino acids. The CDR3 is CATSDLGRANTGELFF.

This chain uses TRBV6-1 with TRBJ1-6; TCRdb's D call, TRBD1, is unchecked because there is no DNA. CDR1 is MNHNS, CDR2 SASEGT, per germline. This CDR3 comprises 16 residues. The CDR3 reads CASSVDRGFYNSPLHF.

V usage is TRBV5-1 and J usage is TRBJ1-1. The length of the CDR3 is 13 residues. Germline V gene data show CDR1 as SGHRS and CDR2 as YFSETQ. CDR3 in amino acids: CASSSGPNTEAFF. Full variable domain (missing parts from reference TRBV5-1 and TRBJ1-1): KAGVTQTPRYLIKTRGQQVTLSCSPISGHRSVSWYQQTPGQGLQFLFEYFSETQRNKGNFPGRFSGRQFSNSRSEMNVSTLELGDSALYLCASSSGPNTEAFFGQGTRLTVV.

CDR3 sequence: CASTQGVQWEANEKLFF. V gene TRBV7-9 combines with J gene TRBJ1-4; TCRdb's D call, TRBD1, is unchecked because there is no DNA. CDR3 length equals 17 residues. Germline values: CDR1 SEHNR, CDR2 FQNEAQ (reference sequence).

CDR3 loop: CASSLVGGTTYEQYF. The genes are TRBV7-2 and TRBJ2-7; there is no DNA to check the TCRdb D call of TRBD1. CDR1 is SGHTA and CDR2 is FQGNSA in the germline V gene. CDR3 length: 15 amino acids.

The genes are TRBV7-2 and TRBJ2-1; the TCRdb call, TRBD2, lacks DNA for checking. The CDR3 sequence is 16 residues long. Looked up from germline, CDR1 is SGHTA and CDR2 is FQGNSA. The chain's CDR3 is CASSSNQAGAGNEQFF. The full variable domain, its missing parts supplied by reference TRBV7-2 and TRBJ2-1, is GAGVSQSPSNKVTEKGKDVELRCDPISGHTALYWYRQSLGQGLEFLIYFQGNSAPDKSGLPSDRFSAERTGGSVSTLTIQRTQQEDSAVYLCASSSNQAGAGNEQFFGPGTRLTVL.

The genes are TRBV14 and TRBJ2-7; with no DNA, the TCRdb D assignment of TRBD2 cannot be verified. The CDR3 consists of 13 residues. Germline CDR1 reads SGHDN; CDR2 reads FVKESK. The CDR3 protein is CASSQDGGYEQYF.

The CDR3 spells CASSLEFGYNEQFF. The chain is built from TRBV7-9 and TRBJ2-1. Germline loops: CDR1 SEHNR, CDR2 FQNEAQ (reference sequence). The CDR3 runs to 14 residues.

This chain uses TRBV9 with TRBJ2-3. Germline V lookup: CDR1 SGDLS, CDR2 YYNGEE. The CDR3 covers 14 residues. The CDR3: CASSVAQPTDTQYF.

This chain links TRBV11-2 with TRBJ1-1; TCRdb's D call of TRBD1 is untestable without DNA. In germline, CDR1 is SGHAT, CDR2 FQNNGV. The CDR3 covers 16 residues. CDR3 in amino acids: CASSFRQGVLNTEAFF.

The chain joins TRBV7-9 to TRBJ1-1; TCRdb indicates TRBD1, and absent DNA this call remains unverified. Germline V gene lookup returns CDR1 SEHNR and CDR2 FQNEAQ (reference sequence). The CDR3 length is 15 residues. The CDR3 loop reads CASSLYGALGTEAFF.

The chain links TRBV19 to TRBJ1-1; TCRdb designates TRBD1, a call that cannot be tested without DNA. Germline CDR1 LNHDA, CDR2 SQIVND (reference sequence). The CDR3 runs to 13 residues. The CDR3 loop reads CASELGGLTEAFF.

This chain connects TRBV7-6 to TRBJ1-4; TCRdb reports TRBD1, a call that lacks DNA to check it against. The CDR3 extends over 15 amino acids. Germline V gives CDR1 SGHVS, CDR2 FNYEAQ. CDR3 in amino acids: CASSLTQGGREKLFF.

V is TRBV5-4 and J is TRBJ2-2. This CDR3 contains 15 residues. Germline loops: CDR1 SGHNT, CDR2 YYREEE (reference sequence). The CDR3 sequence: CASSKALLGTGELFF.

The chain combines TRBV6-5 with TRBJ2-3. The CDR3 spans 14 residues. CDR1 and CDR2 from the germline V gene are MNHEY and SVGAGI. CDR3 in amino acids: CASSYREVTDTQYF.